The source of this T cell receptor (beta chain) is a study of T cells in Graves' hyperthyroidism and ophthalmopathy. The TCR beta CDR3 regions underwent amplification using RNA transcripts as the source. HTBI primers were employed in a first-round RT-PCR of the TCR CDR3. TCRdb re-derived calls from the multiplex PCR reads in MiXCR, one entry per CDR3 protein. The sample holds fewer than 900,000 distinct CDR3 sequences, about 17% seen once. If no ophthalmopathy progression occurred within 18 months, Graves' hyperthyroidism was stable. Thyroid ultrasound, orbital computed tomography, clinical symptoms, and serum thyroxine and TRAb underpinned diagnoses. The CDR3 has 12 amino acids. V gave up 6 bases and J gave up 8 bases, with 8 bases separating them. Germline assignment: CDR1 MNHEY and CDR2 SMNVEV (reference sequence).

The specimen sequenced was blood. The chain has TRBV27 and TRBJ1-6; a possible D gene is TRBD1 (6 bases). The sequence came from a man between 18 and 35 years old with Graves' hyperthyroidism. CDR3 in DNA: TGTGCCAGCAGCAGGGGTGATTCACCCCTCCACTTT. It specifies CASSRGDSPLHF.